Included here is one TCR beta chain sequence, with context. No cognate antigen has been identified for it. The record has no base qualities; no much larger clone is one base away. The sample originates from a study of cytomegalovirus exposure and HLA in healthy donors (dated by TCRdb to 2016 to 2017). With regard to the full study: According to a later analysis, the approximately 130 validation repertoires were produced on the same platform as the roughly 720 repertoires of the first cohort. The study aimed to test whether cataloging public T cell receptors could reveal signatures of past pathogen exposure. A separate validation cohort of about 110 different subjects was used in addition to the approximately 700-subject first cohort. High-throughput TCR immunosequencing, statistical association of individual TCRs with disease status, and machine learning were combined to predict cytomegalovirus infection status. Study-level results and caveats: According to the authors, the approach could potentially be generalized to other disease states and immunological phenotypes. Three of the identified cytomegalovirus-associated TCR beta chains were confirmed in vitro to be specific for cytomegalovirus antigens. The study gave a list of under 200 TCR beta chains associated with cytomegalovirus. Across donors, most TCR sequences were observed very rarely, whereas some public TCRs were present in many individuals. In a later analysis, TCRs clustered in the first cohort were found to also tend to co-occur in the 100 to 150 validation repertoires, with around 94% of cluster scores above 0. The classifier was reported to diagnose cytomegalovirus status with high specificity and sensitivity in both the original cohort and the validation cohort. A later analysis had no HLA typing for the validation cohort, so co-occurrence there was scored across all 120 or so repertoires.

The donors belonged to the validation cohort of around 110 subjects, which was separate from the roughly 700-subject first cohort. The method was the immunoSEQ multiplex PCR assay. As for the authors' bioinformatics: A statistical classification framework was developed to diagnose cytomegalovirus status using the catalog of TCR beta chain sequences. Not all clones reach the TCRdb copy of this immuneACCESS table, which keeps in-frame sequences only. Checked studies attribute under half of the gap to unresolved V genes and leave the rest unexplained. That table supplies the V and J calls and clone size; D and trimming were determined from the DNA. The sample table holds some 110,000 clones, of which roughly nine tenths were seen once. Of the sample, about 4.2% falls within the top ten clones. The CDR3, cysteine through phenylalanine, is 18 amino acids long. Of all the DNA, just the CDR3 is kept, 54 bases in frame from base 1. CDR1 MGHRA and CDR2 YSYEKL were looked up in the germline V gene. At the junction V is shortened by 2 bases and J by 5 bases; bases outside the gene matches: 18.

Rearrangement joined TRBV4-1 to TRBJ2-7; TRBD1 agrees with 7 junctional bases. Sequences were obtained from PBMCs. The clonotype was recovered from a man aged 18 to 30 in good health and CMV-seropositive. The nucleotide sequence reads as follows: TGCGCCAGCAGCCAATTTTTTAGAAGAGGGGGCGATTTCCACGAGCAGTACTTC. It translates to CASSQFFRRGGDFHEQYF.